This entry describes one T cell receptor (beta chain). As yet, its antigen is unknown. The data stem from a study of shared clonotypes between healthy human individuals. The CDR3 contains 14 residues. Per the germline V gene, CDR1 is LGHNA and CDR2 is YNFKEQ. V lost 2 bases and J 7 bases, leaving 12 bases between the germline ends. Evenly divided among several immunoSEQ plates was the genomic DNA of each subset. Study processing details: Junction-only immunoSEQ data arrived without quality scores, meaning filtering differed. The repertoire was sequenced with immunoSEQ multiplex PCR; TCRdb's copy has only in-frame clones and lacks some. The V and J calls and clone size are taken from that table; D and trimming were inferred from the DNA. The sample yields 2 million to 2.5 million clones, roughly 93% seen once. General study points: Clonotype sharing among donors was thought likely to change with sequencing depth.

The source is a man aged 18 to 30 in good health. Some clones in this sample may be carry-over from other donors' samples. The material sequenced was naive CD4+ T cells from PBMCs. Subset given: CD45RA+ positively selected. The chain has TRBV4-2 and TRBJ1-5; maybe TRBD1 (5 bases). The CDR3 DNA reads as TGTGCCAGCAGCCAATCGGCAGGGCTGCAGCCCCAGCATTTT. It codes for CASSQSAGLQPQHF.